Following are 7 T cell receptor beta chains from one sample sequenced in a study of T cell responses to AZD1222 COVID-19 vaccine. Sequenced by immunoSEQ multiplex PCR; TCRdb stores in-frame clones only, minus some. The table shows about 48,000 clones, with about 86% occurring only once. Sequencing used peripheral blood, obtained 28 days after the second AZD1222 dose. Receptor source: an adult who received the AZD1222 COVID-19 vaccine.

The chain links TRBV7-9 to TRBJ1-3; no firm D call. The CDR3 covers 14 residues. V shed 10 bases and J shed 1 base, with 14 bases lying between them. Germline assignment: CDR1 SEHNR and CDR2 FQNEAQ (reference sequence). CDR3 residues: CAIPRIESGNTIYF. As DNA, the CDR3 is TGTGCCATTCCCCGGATAGAGTCTGGAAACACCATATATTTT. Complete variable domain (other parts from reference TRBV7-9 and TRBJ1-3): DTGVSQNPRHKITKRGQNVTFRCDPISEHNRLYWYRQTLGQGPEFLTYFQNEAQLEKSRLLSDRFSAERPKGSFSTLEIQRTEQGDSAMYLCAIPRIESGNTIYFGEGSWLTVV.

The chain joins TRBV2 to TRBJ2-7; unclear D gene. V dropped 7 bases and J dropped 1 base, with 11 bases sitting between them. Germline CDR1 SNHLY, CDR2 FYNNEI. The CDR3 contains 13 residues. The CDR3 DNA follows: TGTGCCAGCAACTTAATGGGATCCTACGAGCAGTACTTC. It is translated as CASNLMGSYEQYF.

The chain is built from TRBV3-1 (or the pseudogene TRBV3-2) and TRBJ2-7; D possibly corresponds to TRBD2 (5 bases). This CDR3 is 12 amino acids long. Trimming took 1 base from V and 9 from J, leaving 10 bases between them. The germline V gene encodes CDR1 LGHDT and CDR2 YNNKEL (reference sequence). CDR3 sequence: CASSQASGRQYF. The CDR3 DNA reads as TGTGCCAGCAGCCAAGCAAGCGGACGGCAGTACTTC.

This clone was seen a single time. V and J are TRBV15 and TRBJ1-2; weak D call: TRBD1 (5 bases). Germline-derived CDR1 and CDR2 are LNHNV and YYDKDF (reference sequence). The length of the CDR3 is 13 residues. Trimming shortened V by 3 bases and J by 4 bases, and 9 bases separated the two germline ends. CDR3 coding DNA: TGTGCCACCAGCAGTGGGGGGGGCTATGGCTACACCTTC. Its translation is CATSSGGGYGYTF.

This clone was found once. The chain joins TRBV10-3 to TRBJ1-6; D ambiguous. CDR3 length: 12 amino acids. Per the germline V gene, CDR1 is ENHRY and CDR2 is SYGVKD. Deletions cut 3 bases from V and 9 bases from J, with 6 bases between. The CDR3: CAISEAGSPLHF. The CDR3, as DNA: TGTGCCATCAGTGAAGCCGGTTCACCCCTCCACTTT.

V usage is TRBV5-6 and J usage is TRBJ2-7, with D tentatively TRBD1 (6 bases). With 4 bases removed from V and 5 bases from J, the gap between germline ends came to 13 bases. Per the germline V gene, CDR1 is SGHDT and CDR2 is YYEEEE. The CDR3 runs 13 residues. The CDR3 sequence is CASSMKQGHEQYF. CDR3 nucleotides: TGTGCCAGCAGCATGAAACAGGGCCACGAGCAGTACTTC.

The chain uses TRBV19 and TRBJ2-1, with a tentative D call TRBD1 (5 bases). The CDR3 is 15 amino acids. The V end lost 4 bases, the J end lost 8 bases, and 18 bases lay between the germline ends. Per the germline V gene, CDR1 is LNHDA and CDR2 is SQIVND (reference sequence). CDR3 amino acids: CASSKYRFQGHEQFF. As DNA, the CDR3 is TGTGCCAGTAGTAAATACAGGTTCCAAGGCCATGAGCAGTTCTTC.